This T cell receptor beta chain was captured by sequencing in a study of circulating and synovial CD4+ cells in juvenile arthritis (dated by TCRdb to the mid-2010s). Notes on the research overall: Within each patient, the study compared the TCRbeta CDR3 repertoires of three groups: circulating HLA-DR+ CD4 T cells, bulk blood CD4 T cells, and synovial CD4 T cells. The goal of the repertoire sequencing was to confirm that synovial clonotypes were enriched in a circulating synovial-like CD4 T cell subset. Results and caveats for the whole study, not just this receptor: Because T cell genome counts differed by at least an order of magnitude between CPL and bulk blood CD4 samples, sample-size effects were addressed. The difference between circulating pathogenic-like lymphocytes and bulk blood T cells was not detected by traditional Vbeta family usage analysis. Because overlap with synovium rose as sequencing depth increased, the measured fractions of shared clonotypes likely underestimated the overlap of the full repertoire. Circulating pathogenic-like lymphocytes were found to cluster with synovial T cells, and a substantially higher fraction of CDR3 sequences was shared with synovium by circulating pathogenic-like lymphocytes than by bulk blood. Synovial and circulating pathogenic-like lymphocyte repertoires were less diverse than bulk blood CD4 repertoires, and some CPL samples were as oligoclonal as synovium.

Points on this clone: Its cognate antigen has yet to be identified. The record has no base qualities; no much larger clone is one base away.

The sequenced samples were obtained from patients with active juvenile idiopathic arthritis. Right after thawing, the cells went straight into sorting, and Live/Dead Fixable Near-IR Stain was used to exclude dead cells. Libraries were made using the immunoSEQ multiplex PCR assay. An external provider carried out the TCRbeta CDR3 sequencing as a commercial service. The original pipeline was this. The analyses relied on productive nucleotide sequences along with amino acid sequences obtained through in silico translation. To equalise sample size, diversity was assessed as Renyi entropy across alpha values by taking the median of 200 repeated subsamples. Pairwise repertoire distance was calculated as one minus the Chao-modified Jaccard index, correcting for under-sampling, and used for clustering. Frequency-weighted overlap with synovial clonotypes was calculated across 200 sample sizes, using 200 draws without replacement for each, and the value reported was the one at the size of the smaller sample. TCRdb limited this immuneACCESS table to in-frame rearrangements with V and J called. A share of clones is missing; checked studies link under half to unresolved V genes, and the rest is unexplained. The DNA was the basis for D and trimming; V, J and clone size are from that table. Here the sample has around 32,000 clones; roughly 95% occur a single time. Jointly, the top ten make up roughly 0.69% of the sample.

From the cysteine up to the phenylalanine, the CDR3 has a length of 15 residues. Only the CDR3 portion is preserved as DNA: 45 bases, with reading frame beginning at the first base. For this chain, trimming is 0 bases at the V end and 7 bases at the J end, and the number of junction bases without a gene match is 3. CDR1 SGHTA and CDR2 FQGTGA were looked up in the germline V gene. The chain is assembled from TRBV7-3 and TRBJ2-1; TRBD1 matches 10 bases in the middle. This clonotype was sampled from a human donor with juvenile idiopathic arthritis. The source material was CD4+ T cells from blood. This receptor carries the CDR3 CASSLTPDRGNEQFF. Here is the DNA: TGTGCCAGCAGCTTAACCCCGGACAGGGGGAATGAGCAGTTCTTC.